This T cell receptor beta chain was sequenced in a study of T cell responses to AZD1222 COVID-19 vaccine. In the study overall: Some second doses came at about 4 weeks and others at about 12 weeks; these were pooled.

Broader study findings: At 160-218 and 743-854, vaccine-associated CD4 TCRs were dominant, and they spanned spike. Spike-specific TCR breadth and depth rose after two AZD1222 doses. Among AZD1222 vaccinees, only five to seven were seropositive at baseline.

Profiled with immunoSEQ multiplex PCR; TCRdb holds only in-frame clones, not every one. The repertoire holds about 170,000 clones, with more than 85% as singletons. On this clone: What it binds is not known.

The CDR3 has 14 amino acids. V was clipped by 0 bases and J by 2 bases, with 8 bases between them. Germline V gene data show CDR1 as GTSNPN and CDR2 as SVGIG (reference sequence). This clonotype was obtained from an adult in good health. The chain has TRBV30 and TRBJ1-5; D gene unclear. Here the sequenced sample was peripheral blood, taken on day 0 of AZD1222 vaccination. The CDR3 protein is CAWSVRSGNQPQHF. CDR3 in DNA: TGTGCCTGGAGTGTACGGTCAGGCAATCAGCCCCAGCATTTT.